Listed here is a single TCR beta chain. The antigen is unknown. The data are from a study of T-cell memory formation after mild COVID-19. It was 5'RACE with constant-segment primers that produced the TCR alpha and TCR beta cDNA libraries, which carried sample barcodes and UMIs. TCRdb called the 5' RACE reads again in MiXCR, with one record for every CDR3 protein. The sample has 350,000 to 500,000 distinct CDR3 sequences; around 18% are singletons. Per the germline V gene, CDR1 is SQVTM and CDR2 is ANQGSEA. This CDR3 spans 15 amino acids. Trimming took 6 bases from V and 5 from J; bases not matched to a gene: 12. Study findings and constraints: Clones that contracted from day 15 to 85 had balanced CD4/CD8; later expanders were CD4+ biased.

The chain employs TRBV29-1 and TRBJ2-7; 11 bases are shared with TRBD1. This TCR derives from an adult woman who had mild COVID-19 (a few samples of this study predate the infection). Cell type and time point are not known. The sequenced sample was PBMCs or a T cell subset sorted from them (not recorded which). The DNA of the CDR3 is TGCAGCGTGCGACTTCCGGGACAGGGGGAAGACGAGCAGTACTTC. Residues: CSVRLPGQGEDEQYF.